The subject of this entry is one T cell receptor (beta chain). The antigen this receptor binds is unknown. No much larger clone exists at a distance of one base, and base qualities are not known. This sample was included in a study of radiotherapy plus CTLA-4 blockade in lung cancer listed by TCRdb under 2018. Study-wide context: Among enrolled patients, about 19% had an objective response and approximately 30% reached disease control.

Results the study describes overall, beyond this receptor: After treatment with radiotherapy and ipilimumab, TCR clones that originated in tumors expanded in peripheral blood. Early dynamic changes in blood T cell clones, together with increased serum interferon-beta after radiation, were reported as the strongest predictors of response.

The study tested focal radiation therapy combined with CTLA-4 blockade (ipilimumab) in patients with chemo-refractory metastatic non-small-cell lung cancer. The germline V gene (reference sequence) gives CDR1 as LNHNV and CDR2 as YYDKDF. Germline trimming amounts to 4 bases on V and 8 bases on J, with 9 as the count of junction bases outside the gene matches. Counted from cysteine to phenylalanine, this CDR3 has 15 amino acids. The DNA shown is the 45-base CDR3, in frame from base 1. Libraries came from the immunoSEQ multiplex PCR assay. TCRdb took this table from immuneACCESS and kept in-frame rearrangements with V and J called. Such tables lack part of the clones; where checked against another copy, unresolved V genes explain under half of the gap, and the rest is unexplained. The sample table lists 45,000 to 60,000 clones, 75% to 85% of them with a count of one. The ten largest account for roughly 3.4% of the sample.

This clonotype originated in a human donor with non-small cell lung cancer who had stable disease on radiotherapy plus ipilimumab. The chain is assembled from TRBV15 and TRBJ1-4; TRBD1 lines up with 8 middle nucleotides. Sample: peripheral blood, taken from a patient treated with radiotherapy plus ipilimumab. At the DNA level, the sequence is TGTGCCACCAGCATAACAGGGGGTCCTGGGGAAAAACTGTTTTTT. This sequence encodes CATSITGGPGEKLFF. The CDR3 plus the reference TRBV15 and TRBJ1-4 genes for the other parts give the full variable domain: DAMVIQNPRYQVTQFGKPVTLSCSQTLNHNVMYWYQQKSSQAPKLLFHYYDKDFNNEADTPDNFQSRRPNTSFCFLDIRSPGLGDTAMYLCATSITGGPGEKLFFGSGTQLSVL.